The present TCR beta chain was sequenced within a study of monozygotic twins with inflammatory bowel disease. Skipping T cell sorting, the study isolated total RNA directly from whole blood. Looked up from germline, CDR1 is DFQATT and CDR2 is SNEGSKA (reference sequence). The CDR3 loop spans 13 amino acids. TCRdb re-called the 5' RACE reads and gives one entry per CDR3 protein, without DNA. This repertoire includes roughly 100,000 distinct CDR3 sequences. Source material: blood. The receptor was derived from a human donor with ulcerative colitis or Crohn's disease, or a healthy co-twin of an affected twin (not recorded which). J is TRBJ2-5 and V is TRBV20-1; TCRdb lists TRBD1, though no DNA is available to test this call. CDR3 loop: CSASQTGMETQYF.